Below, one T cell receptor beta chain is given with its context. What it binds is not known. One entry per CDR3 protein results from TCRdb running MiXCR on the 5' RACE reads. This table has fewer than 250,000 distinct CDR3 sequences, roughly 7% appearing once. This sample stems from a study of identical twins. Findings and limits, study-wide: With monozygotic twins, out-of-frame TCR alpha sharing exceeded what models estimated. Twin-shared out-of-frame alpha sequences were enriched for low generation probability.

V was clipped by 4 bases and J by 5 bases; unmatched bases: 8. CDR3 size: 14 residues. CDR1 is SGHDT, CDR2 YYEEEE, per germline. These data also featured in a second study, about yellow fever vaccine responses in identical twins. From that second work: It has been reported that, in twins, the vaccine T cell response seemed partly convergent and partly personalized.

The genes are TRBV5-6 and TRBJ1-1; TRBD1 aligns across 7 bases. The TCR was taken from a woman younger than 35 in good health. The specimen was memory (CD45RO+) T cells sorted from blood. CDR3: CASSLGQARTEAFF. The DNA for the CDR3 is TGTGCCAGCAGCCTAGGACAGGCGAGGACTGAAGCTTTCTTT.